The T cell receptor (beta chain) described here comes from a study of T cells expressing NK-cell markers. In the study overall: In the group of eight sequenced donors, seven were HCMV-seropositive and one was seronegative.

Overall study results and limits: Of the CD8+ T cells in six donors, roughly 1.0-7.0% belonged to dominant NKG2C+ clonotypes. The CD3+CD56-NKG2C+ fraction of a handful of donors was likewise dominated by these clonotypes.

For TCR beta, cDNA was produced by 5'RACE template switching with UMIs. TCRdb reanalyzed the 5' RACE reads and collapses them to one entry per CDR3 protein, without DNA. This sample lists 350,000 to 450,000 distinct CDR3 sequences; its ten largest clones have 5.2%. On this clonotype itself: As yet, its antigen is unknown.

The clonotype comes from a man aged 18-75 years in good health. Specimen: blood T cells: a sorted CD56 or NKG2C T cell subset, CD4+ or CD8+ T cells, or bulk PBMC T cells (not recorded which).

The CDR3 here is CASSPPVGPPHVGELFF. The chain recombines TRBV3-1 with TRBJ2-2; TCRdb reports TRBD1, a call that lacks DNA to check it against. CDR3 size: 17 residues. Germline V gives CDR1 LGHDT, CDR2 YNNKEL (reference sequence).